Listed below are T cell receptor beta chains from one sample, sequenced in a study of blood T cell repertoires in COVID-19. Repertoires were generated with immunoSEQ multiplex PCR, while TCRdb's copy carries only in-frame clones and drops some. The table has about 190,000 clones, nearly 90% seen once. The specimen sequenced was peripheral blood. These receptors were obtained from a man aged 50 or older with acute or convalescent COVID-19. Each CDR3 is given with its conserved first and last residue. The order of the fields is V gene, clone size, J gene, D gene, CDR3 protein, CDR3 DNA. D genes are given only for firm matches. The listing skips clone size in some rows; elsewhere it reads once, few, many or a size class.

v_call: TRBV10-3
clone_size: .
j_call: TRBJ2-4
d_call: .
cdr3_aa: CAISEVGPDRAKNIQYF
cdr3_nt: TGTGCCATCAGTGAGGTGGGCCCTGACCGAGCCAAAAACATTCAGTACTTC

v_call: TRBV6-5
clone_size: .
j_call: TRBJ2-1
d_call: TRBD2
cdr3_aa: CASSGGVAGGDEQFF
cdr3_nt: TGTGCCAGCAGCGGTGGAGTAGCGGGAGGGGATGAGCAGTTCTTC

v_call: TRBV18
clone_size: once
j_call: TRBJ2-5
d_call: .
cdr3_aa: CASSPGTSRRVDQETQYF
cdr3_nt: TGTGCCAGCTCACCAGGGACTTCCCGTCGTGTCGACCAAGAGACCCAGTACTTC

v_call: TRBV27
clone_size: .
j_call: TRBJ2-7
d_call: .
cdr3_aa: CASSQNRYEQYF
cdr3_nt: TGTGCCAGCAGTCAAAACAGGTACGAGCAGTACTTC

v_call: TRBV7-3
clone_size: .
j_call: TRBJ2-3
d_call: TRBD1
cdr3_aa: CASSSGTTGATDTQYF
cdr3_nt: TGTGCCAGCAGCTCGGGGACGACAGGGGCCACAGATACGCAGTATTTT

v_call: TRBV6-6
clone_size: .
j_call: TRBJ1-3
d_call: .
cdr3_aa: CASSYEQGGRNTIYF
cdr3_nt: TGTGCCAGCAGTTACGAACAGGGAGGGAGAAACACCATATATTTT

v_call: TRBV18
clone_size: .
j_call: TRBJ2-3
d_call: TRBD1
cdr3_aa: CASSQGAPSTDTQYF
cdr3_nt: TGTGCCAGCTCCCAGGGGGCCCCTAGCACAGATACGCAGTATTTT

v_call: TRBV19
clone_size: .
j_call: TRBJ1-5
d_call: TRBD1
cdr3_aa: CASTDRTGRNHPQHF
cdr3_nt: TGTGCCAGTACCGACAGGACAGGGAGAAATCATCCCCAGCATTTT

v_call: TRBV29-1
clone_size: .
j_call: TRBJ2-7
d_call: TRBD1
cdr3_aa: CSVEGQGASYEQYF
cdr3_nt: TGCAGCGTTGAAGGACAGGGGGCCTCCTACGAGCAGTACTTC

v_call: TRBV11-2
clone_size: .
j_call: TRBJ2-1
d_call: TRBD1
cdr3_aa: CASRTGKIVLNEQFF
cdr3_nt: TGTGCCAGCAGGACAGGGAAGATTGTGTTGAATGAGCAGTTCTTC

v_call: TRBV7-9
clone_size: .
j_call: TRBJ2-7
d_call: .
cdr3_aa: CASSFGSYEQYF
cdr3_nt: TGTGCCAGCAGCTTCGGCTCCTACGAGCAGTACTTC

v_call: TRBV19
clone_size: .
j_call: TRBJ2-7
d_call: TRBD2
cdr3_aa: CASSSASGAHYEQYF
cdr3_nt: TGTGCCAGTAGTTCGGCGAGCGGGGCCCACTACGAGCAGTACTTC

v_call: TRBV18
clone_size: .
j_call: TRBJ1-1
d_call: .
cdr3_aa: CASSPKTGSMNTEAFF
cdr3_nt: TGTGCCAGCTCACCCAAAACAGGGAGCATGAACACTGAAGCTTTCTTT

v_call: TRBV7-9
clone_size: few
j_call: TRBJ1-2
d_call: TRBD1
cdr3_aa: CASSLAEGDSLAYGYTF
cdr3_nt: TGTGCCAGCAGCTTAGCTGAGGGGGACAGCCTGGCTTATGGCTACACCTTC

v_call: TRBV12-5
clone_size: .
j_call: TRBJ2-2
d_call: TRBD1
cdr3_aa: CASGLVQPPSPFGQEKTNTGELFF
cdr3_nt: TGTGCTAGTGGTTTGGTACAACCACCCAGCCCCTTCGGACAGGAAAAAACGAACACCGGGGAGCTGTTTTTT

v_call: TRBV19
clone_size: .
j_call: TRBJ1-4
d_call: TRBD1
cdr3_aa: CASSRDRAEKLFF
cdr3_nt: TGTGCCAGTAGCCGGGACAGGGCTGAAAAACTGTTTTTT

v_call: TRBV28
clone_size: .
j_call: TRBJ1-4
d_call: .
cdr3_aa: CASGVEESNEKLFF
cdr3_nt: TGTGCCAGCGGCGTTGAGGAGTCTAATGAAAAACTGTTTTTT

v_call: TRBV19
clone_size: .
j_call: TRBJ1-5
d_call: .
cdr3_aa: CASRGLGENQPQHF
cdr3_nt: TGTGCCAGTAGGGGACTAGGGGAAAATCAGCCCCAGCATTTT

v_call: TRBV5-1
clone_size: .
j_call: TRBJ1-1
d_call: TRBD1
cdr3_aa: CASSLGWTGQNTEAFF
cdr3_nt: TGCGCCAGCAGCTTGGGTTGGACAGGGCAAAACACTGAAGCTTTCTTT

v_call: TRBV7-8
clone_size: .
j_call: TRBJ2-1
d_call: TRBD2
cdr3_aa: CASTPLVLAGFNEQFF
cdr3_nt: TGTGCCAGCACCCCATTGGTGCTAGCGGGATTCAATGAGCAGTTCTTC

v_call: TRBV27
clone_size: .
j_call: TRBJ1-5
d_call: .
cdr3_aa: CASAGNYNQPQHF
cdr3_nt: TGTGCCAGCGCGGGAAATTACAATCAGCCCCAGCATTTT

v_call: TRBV5-1
clone_size: .
j_call: TRBJ2-2
d_call: TRBD1
cdr3_aa: CASSLQGATNTGELFF
cdr3_nt: TGCGCCAGCAGCTTACAGGGGGCCACGAACACCGGGGAGCTGTTTTTT

v_call: TRBV19
clone_size: .
j_call: TRBJ1-6
d_call: TRBD1
cdr3_aa: CASSSAGGYNSPLHF
cdr3_nt: TGTGCCAGTAGTAGCGCAGGGGGCTACAATTCACCCCTCCACTTT

v_call: TRBV5-1
clone_size: .
j_call: TRBJ1-6
d_call: TRBD1
cdr3_aa: CASTGTGWNSPLHF
cdr3_nt: TGCGCCAGCACCGGGACAGGGTGGAATTCACCCCTCCACTTT

v_call: TRBV3-1/TRBV3-2
clone_size: .
j_call: TRBJ1-6
d_call: TRBD1
cdr3_aa: CASSPRDRGFGNSPLHF
cdr3_nt: TGTGCCAGCAGCCCCCGGGACAGGGGATTTGGGAATTCACCCCTCCACTTT

v_call: TRBV18
clone_size: .
j_call: TRBJ1-1
d_call: .
cdr3_aa: CASSPAGNTEAFF
cdr3_nt: TGTGCCAGCTCACCGGCAGGGAACACTGAAGCTTTCTTT

v_call: TRBV7-2
clone_size: .
j_call: TRBJ1-1
d_call: .
cdr3_aa: CASSEYRDATEAFF
cdr3_nt: TGTGCCAGCAGCGAGTACAGGGATGCCACTGAAGCTTTCTTT

v_call: TRBV27
clone_size: few
j_call: TRBJ2-2
d_call: TRBD1
cdr3_aa: CASARAGGKNGELFF
cdr3_nt: TGTGCCAGCGCCCGAGCAGGGGGAAAAAACGGGGAGCTGTTTTTT

v_call: TRBV30
clone_size: .
j_call: TRBJ1-5
d_call: .
cdr3_aa: CAWSGLNQPQHF
cdr3_nt: TGTGCCTGGAGTGGCCTAAATCAGCCCCAGCATTTT

v_call: TRBV3-1/TRBV3-2
clone_size: .
j_call: TRBJ2-7
d_call: TRBD2
cdr3_aa: CASSQDGTRPYEQYF
cdr3_nt: TGTGCCAGCAGCCAAGACGGGACTAGACCCTACGAGCAGTACTTC

v_call: TRBV9
clone_size: .
j_call: TRBJ2-1
d_call: .
cdr3_aa: CASSPLGWNEQFF
cdr3_nt: TGTGCCAGCAGCCCACTAGGGTGGAATGAGCAGTTCTTC

v_call: TRBV7-9
clone_size: .
j_call: TRBJ2-2
d_call: .
cdr3_aa: CASSLYPGQSTGELFF
cdr3_nt: TGTGCCAGCAGCCTCTATCCGGGACAATCCACCGGGGAGCTGTTTTTT

v_call: TRBV9
clone_size: .
j_call: TRBJ1-1
d_call: .
cdr3_aa: CASSVETGMNTEAFF
cdr3_nt: TGTGCCAGCAGCGTAGAGACGGGAATGAACACTGAAGCTTTCTTT

v_call: TRBV15
clone_size: .
j_call: TRBJ2-7
d_call: .
cdr3_aa: CATSGRTYEQYF
cdr3_nt: TGTGCCACCAGCGGGAGAACATACGAGCAGTACTTC

v_call: TRBV9
clone_size: .
j_call: TRBJ2-7
d_call: .
cdr3_aa: CASSPQPGLTGEQYF
cdr3_nt: TGTGCCAGCAGTCCTCAACCGGGCCTAACGGGGGAGCAGTACTTC

v_call: TRBV19
clone_size: .
j_call: TRBJ2-1
d_call: TRBD1
cdr3_aa: CATHSGQGIYNEQFF
cdr3_nt: TGTGCCACCCATTCGGGACAGGGAATTTACAATGAGCAGTTCTTC

v_call: TRBV14
clone_size: .
j_call: TRBJ1-1
d_call: .
cdr3_aa: CASSQEGGTEAFF
cdr3_nt: TGTGCCAGCAGCCAAGAAGGAGGTACTGAAGCTTTCTTT

v_call: TRBV7-9
clone_size: .
j_call: TRBJ1-4
d_call: .
cdr3_aa: CASSSGEKLFF
cdr3_nt: TGTGCCAGCAGCAGCGGTGAAAAACTGTTTTTT

v_call: TRBV18
clone_size: few
j_call: TRBJ1-3
d_call: .
cdr3_aa: CASSPGATLGNTIYF
cdr3_nt: TGTGCCAGCTCACCGGGGGCGACACTTGGAAACACCATATATTTT

v_call: TRBV7-2
clone_size: .
j_call: TRBJ2-2
d_call: .
cdr3_aa: CASSLAPGRDGELFF
cdr3_nt: TGTGCCAGCAGCTTAGCGCCAGGGCGGGACGGGGAGCTGTTTTTT

v_call: TRBV20-1
clone_size: once
j_call: TRBJ2-5
d_call: .
cdr3_aa: CSASIRRDGLRETQYF
cdr3_nt: TGCAGTGCTAGTATTCGGCGGGACGGTCTGAGGGAGACCCAGTACTTC

v_call: TRBV4-2
clone_size: .
j_call: TRBJ1-5
d_call: TRBD1
cdr3_aa: CASSQERTGAVNQPQHF
cdr3_nt: TGTGCCAGCAGCCAAGAGCGGACAGGGGCTGTCAATCAGCCCCAGCATTTT

v_call: TRBV19
clone_size: few
j_call: TRBJ1-1
d_call: .
cdr3_aa: CASSPGYTEAFF
cdr3_nt: TGTGCCAGTAGTCCTGGCTACACTGAAGCTTTCTTT

v_call: TRBV9
clone_size: .
j_call: TRBJ2-3
d_call: TRBD2
cdr3_aa: CASSVSGELTDTQYF
cdr3_nt: TGTGCCAGCAGCGTTAGCGGGGAGCTCACAGATACGCAGTATTTT

v_call: TRBV7-9
clone_size: .
j_call: TRBJ1-1
d_call: TRBD1
cdr3_aa: CASSPGDRGVETEAFF
cdr3_nt: TGTGCCAGCAGCCCCGGGGACAGGGGAGTGGAAACTGAAGCTTTCTTT

v_call: TRBV10-3
clone_size: .
j_call: TRBJ2-1
d_call: TRBD2
cdr3_aa: CAIAREGRNEQFF
cdr3_nt: TGTGCCATCGCGCGGGAGGGCCGCAATGAGCAGTTCTTC

v_call: TRBV20-1
clone_size: .
j_call: TRBJ1-1
d_call: .
cdr3_aa: CSKARGTEAFF
cdr3_nt: TGCAGCAAGGCTAGGGGCACTGAAGCTTTCTTT

v_call: TRBV19
clone_size: .
j_call: TRBJ1-6
d_call: TRBD1
cdr3_aa: CASRRDSNSPLHF
cdr3_nt: TGTGCCAGTAGAAGGGACAGCAATTCACCCCTCCACTTT

v_call: TRBV4-1
clone_size: .
j_call: TRBJ1-2
d_call: TRBD1
cdr3_aa: CASSQGDRSNYGYTF
cdr3_nt: TGCGCCAGCAGCCAAGGGGACAGGAGTAACTATGGCTACACCTTC

v_call: TRBV5-4
clone_size: .
j_call: TRBJ2-3
d_call: TRBD2
cdr3_aa: CASSRISGREDTQYF
cdr3_nt: TGTGCCAGCAGCCGTATCAGCGGGAGAGAGGATACGCAGTATTTT

v_call: TRBV28
clone_size: .
j_call: TRBJ2-5
d_call: TRBD2
cdr3_aa: CASSPAAGVETQYF
cdr3_nt: TGTGCCAGCAGTCCCGCCGCGGGAGTGGAGACCCAGTACTTC